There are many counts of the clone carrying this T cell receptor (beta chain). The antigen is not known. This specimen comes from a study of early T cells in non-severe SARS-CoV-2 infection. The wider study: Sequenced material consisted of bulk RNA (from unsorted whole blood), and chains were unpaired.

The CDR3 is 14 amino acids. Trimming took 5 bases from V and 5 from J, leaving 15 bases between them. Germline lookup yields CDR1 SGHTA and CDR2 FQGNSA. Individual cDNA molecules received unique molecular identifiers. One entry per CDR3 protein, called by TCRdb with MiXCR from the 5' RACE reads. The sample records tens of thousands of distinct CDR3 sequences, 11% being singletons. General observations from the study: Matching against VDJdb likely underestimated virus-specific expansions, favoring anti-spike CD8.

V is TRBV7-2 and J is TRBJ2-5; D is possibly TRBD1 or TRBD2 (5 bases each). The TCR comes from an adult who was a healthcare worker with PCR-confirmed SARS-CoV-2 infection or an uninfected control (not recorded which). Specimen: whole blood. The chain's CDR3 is CASSPSAGTETQYF. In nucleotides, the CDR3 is TGTGCCAGCAGCCCTTCGGCAGGGACGGAGACCCAGTACTTC. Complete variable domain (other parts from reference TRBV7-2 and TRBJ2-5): GAGVSQSPSNKVTEKGKDVELRCDPISGHTALYWYRQSLGQGLEFLIYFQGNSAPDKSGLPSDRFSAERTGGSVSTLTIQRTQQEDSAVYLCASSPSAGTETQYFGPGTRLLVL.